The present T cell receptor (beta chain) was sequenced within a study of cytomegalovirus exposure and HLA in healthy donors. The primer mix had 60 Vbeta and 13 Jbeta primers. Generated by immunoSEQ multiplex PCR, the TCRdb table keeps only in-frame clones and is missing some. Listed are tens of thousands of clones; roughly 15% falls within the top ten. Study results and caveats: Associated with cytomegalovirus, according to the listing, were fewer than 200 TCR beta chains. The study had only CMV serostatus as immune exposure information.

Turning to this clone: Its specificity is unknown.

V dropped 6 bases and J dropped 4; count of bases not matched to a gene: 9. The germline V gene has CDR1 LNHNV and CDR2 YYDKDF (reference sequence). The CDR3 covers 17 residues. The chain links TRBV15 to TRBJ2-1; 13 bases match TRBD2. The sequenced sample consisted of PBMCs. This receptor was identified in a man aged 50-60 years in good health and CMV-seropositive. The CDR3 sequence is CATRTGTSGAIYNEQFF. CDR3 in DNA: TGTGCCACCAGAACCGGGACTAGCGGGGCGATTTACAATGAGCAGTTCTTC. The complete variable domain, with remaining parts taken from reference TRBV15 and TRBJ2-1, reads DAMVIQNPRYQVTQFGKPVTLSCSQTLNHNVMYWYQQKSSQAPKLLFHYYDKDFNNEADTPDNFQSRRPNTSFCFLDIRSPGLGDTAMYLCATRTGTSGAIYNEQFFGPGTRLTVL.